A selection of T cell receptor beta chains follows, all from one sample in a study of blood T cell repertoires in COVID-19. Produced via immunoSEQ multiplex PCR; TCRdb's table is partial and in-frame only. The sample shows 300,000 to 450,000 clones, around 87% of them seen only once. What was sequenced was peripheral blood. These receptors were obtained from a woman aged 55-75 years with COVID-19, enrolled during active disease. Each CDR3 is given with its conserved first and last residue. A D gene is named only where the DNA matches it firmly. Not every row has a clone size; where given, it reads once, few, many or a size class.

v_call	j_call	d_call	clone_size	cdr3_aa	cdr3_nt
TRBV27	TRBJ1-2	TRBD1	.	CASSLSAGRGLRGYTF	TGTGCCAGCAGTTTATCGGCCGGCAGGGGGCTTCGGGGCTACACCTTC
TRBV28	TRBJ1-6	.	.	CASRPQGRSYNSPLHF	TGTGCCAGCCGCCCGCAGGGTCGCTCCTATAATTCACCCCTCCACTTT
TRBV18	TRBJ2-3	TRBD1	.	CASSPPGQGSDTQYF	TGTGCCAGCTCACCACCGGGACAGGGCTCAGATACGCAGTATTTT
TRBV18	TRBJ2-6	.	.	CASSPRQGSSGANVLTF	TGTGCCAGCTCACCACGTCAGGGTAGCTCTGGGGCCAACGTCCTGACTTTC
TRBV19	TRBJ2-7	TRBD2	.	CASSGPLAGGNREQYF	TGTGCCAGTAGCGGGCCTCTAGCGGGGGGAAATCGCGAGCAGTACTTC
TRBV27	TRBJ2-1	TRBD2	.	CASSSIAGFTYNEQFF	TGTGCCAGCAGTTCTATAGCGGGGTTCACCTACAATGAGCAGTTCTTC
TRBV6-5	TRBJ1-2	.	.	CASRLRSGDYGYTF	TGTGCCAGCAGGCTGCGGTCGGGAGACTATGGCTACACCTTC
TRBV24-1	TRBJ2-1	TRBD1	.	CATSDRYWGDRLRKSYNEQFF	TGTGCCACCAGTGATAGGTATTGGGGGGACAGGCTTCGTAAGTCCTACAATGAGCAGTTCTTC
TRBV19	TRBJ2-6	.	.	CASSHPAGGANVLTF	TGTGCCAGTAGTCACCCCGCGGGGGGGGCCAACGTCCTGACTTTC
TRBV29-1	TRBJ2-7	.	.	CSVEGKRSYEQYF	TGCAGCGTTGAGGGCAAAAGGTCCTACGAGCAGTACTTC
TRBV27	TRBJ1-1	.	once	CASSARQVNTEAFF	TGTGCCAGCAGTGCCCGACAGGTAAACACTGAAGCTTTCTTT
TRBV5-1	TRBJ1-2	TRBD1	.	CASSAGAQGAGYGYTF	TGCGCCAGCAGCGCCGGGGCCCAGGGGGCTGGCTATGGCTACACCTTC
TRBV19	TRBJ2-5	.	.	CASGPYGTRQETQYF	TGTGCCAGTGGCCCTTATGGGACTCGCCAAGAGACCCAGTACTTC
TRBV5-3	TRBJ1-2	.	.	CARSVPPTGVGYGYTF	TGTGCCAGAAGCGTCCCCCCGACAGGAGTTGGGTATGGCTACACCTTC
TRBV7-9	TRBJ2-7	TRBD1	.	CASSLIGTGLSKYF	TGTGCCAGCAGCTTAATCGGGACAGGCCTTTCCAAGTACTTC
TRBV18	TRBJ1-2	TRBD1	.	CASSEGQGGYGYTF	TGTGCCAGCTCAGAAGGACAGGGCGGATATGGCTACACCTTC
TRBV4-1	TRBJ2-7	.	.	CASSQVGGAYEQYF	TGCGCCAGCAGCCAAGTCGGGGGAGCTTACGAGCAGTACTTC
TRBV5-6	TRBJ2-7	.	once	CASSVGVGGYEQYF	TGTGCCAGCAGCGTGGGCGTAGGGGGATACGAGCAGTACTTC
TRBV7-6	TRBJ1-2	.	.	CASSPIKSPGNNYGYTF	TGTGCCAGCAGCCCCATCAAGAGCCCGGGGAATAACTATGGCTACACCTTC
TRBV28	TRBJ1-1	.	few	CASGTGHVNTEAFF	TGTGCCAGCGGTACAGGGCATGTGAACACTGAAGCTTTCTTT
TRBV2	TRBJ1-1	.	.	CASSVHPNTEAFF	TGTGCCAGCAGTGTACACCCGAACACTGAAGCTTTCTTT
TRBV11-3	TRBJ1-2	.	once	CASSAPGIRGYTF	TGTGCCAGCTCTGCTCCCGGGATTCGAGGCTACACCTTC
TRBV3-1/TRBV3-2	TRBJ1-5	.	once	CASSQGAANQPQHF	TGTGCCAGCAGCCAGGGGGCTGCTAATCAGCCCCAGCATTTT
TRBV12-5	TRBJ2-5	.	.	CASGSPWRETQYF	TGTGCTAGTGGTTCGCCGTGGAGGGAGACCCAGTACTTC
TRBV6-5	TRBJ1-2	.	once	CASSYSVGRVNGYTF	TGTGCCAGCAGTTACTCTGTCGGGAGGGTTAATGGCTACACCTTC
TRBV18	TRBJ1-5	TRBD1	.	CASSPTGGNQPQHF	TGTGCCAGCTCACCCACAGGGGGCAATCAGCCCCAGCATTTT
TRBV5-4	TRBJ2-1	TRBD2	.	CASSWRAGGAGNEQFF	TGTGCCAGCAGCTGGAGAGCCGGGGGGGCGGGGAATGAGCAGTTCTTC
TRBV4-2	TRBJ2-1	TRBD2	.	CASSQETSGYNEQFF	TGTGCCAGCAGCCAAGAGACTAGCGGGTACAATGAGCAGTTCTTC
TRBV5-1	TRBJ1-1	.	.	CASSSGRQTHTEAFF	TGCGCCAGCAGTTCCGGCAGGCAGACACACACTGAAGCTTTCTTT
TRBV19	TRBJ2-2	TRBD2	.	CASSMHGGAGELFF	TGTGCCAGTAGTATGCACGGGGGGGCCGGGGAGCTGTTTTTT
TRBV7-6	TRBJ2-5	TRBD2	.	CASSLLAEETQYF	TGTGCCAGCAGTCTCCTAGCGGAAGAGACCCAGTACTTC
TRBV5-1	TRBJ1-2	.	.	CASSRRGENYGYTF	TGCGCCAGCTCCCGCAGGGGCGAGAACTATGGCTACACCTTC
TRBV7-9	TRBJ1-2	.	.	CASSLSGDYGYTF	TGTGCCAGCAGCTTATCAGGGGACTATGGCTACACCTTC
TRBV7-8	TRBJ1-1	.	.	CASSSLTGGSTEAFF	TGTGCCAGCAGCTCTCTCACGGGTGGCTCCACTGAAGCTTTCTTT
TRBV2	TRBJ1-3	.	few	CASSEQGNTIYF	TGTGCCAGCAGTGAACAGGGAAACACCATATATTTT
TRBV3-1/TRBV3-2	TRBJ2-3	TRBD1	.	CASSQEERGRGDTQYF	TGTGCCAGCAGCCAAGAAGAGAGGGGGCGAGGAGATACGCAGTATTTT
TRBV5-6	TRBJ1-1	.	.	CASSDTANTEAFF	TGTGCCAGCAGCGATACAGCGAACACTGAAGCTTTCTTT
TRBV5-1	TRBJ2-7	.	.	CASSLAGGGDLGEQYF	TGCGCCAGCAGCTTGGCCGGAGGGGGCGACCTGGGCGAGCAGTACTTC